A single T cell receptor (beta chain) is shown here with its context. This CDR3 spans 15 amino acids. Looked up from germline, CDR1 is SGDLS and CDR2 is YYNGEE. With V trimmed by 1 base and J by 0 bases, 2 bases remained unmatched. These data originate in a study of T cell changes during pregnancy in multiple sclerosis. The table came from immunoSEQ multiplex PCR; TCRdb's copy has only in-frame clones and leaves some out. The repertoire holds around 40,000 clones, about 87% seen once, with under 0.7% in the top ten. This rearrangement joins TRBV9 to TRBJ2-7; TRBD1 agrees at 9 bases. The origin of this receptor is a female donor with multiple sclerosis, enrolled in a pregnancy study. Sample: CD4+ T cells from peripheral blood mononuclear cells, taken before pregnancy. The CDR3 sequence: CASSVSTGGSYEQYF. CDR3 DNA sequence: TGTGCCAGCAGCGTATCGACAGGGGGCTCCTACGAGCAGTACTTC. The variable domain in full, with the rest retrieved from reference TRBV9 and TRBJ2-7, is DSGVTQTPKHLITATGQRVTLRCSPRSGDLSVYWYQQSLDQGLQFLIQYYNGEERAKGNILERFSAQQFPDLHSELNLSSLELGDSALYFCASSVSTGGSYEQYFGPGTRLTVT.